A single T cell receptor beta chain is shown here with its context. Its cognate antigen is unknown. Losses at the gene ends were 5 bases for V and 7 bases for J; bases not matched to a gene: 17. This CDR3 contains 18 residues. The germline CDR1 and CDR2 sequences are SGHTA and FQGNSA. TCRdb re-called the 5' RACE reads with MiXCR, one entry per CDR3 protein. The sample holds 62,000 or so distinct CDR3 sequences, nearly 30% seen once. Study-wide findings and caveats: Tumor Treg TCRs overlapped most with tumor naive CD4+ cells.

The V call is TRBV7-2, the J call TRBJ2-1, with 10 positions matching TRBD2. Sample: tumor-infiltrating naive CD4+ T cells sorted from the breast tumor. Subset specified: naive CD4+ T cells, CD4+CD45RA+CD25-. This sequence was found in a female donor with breast cancer. The CDR3 here is CASSLFSSGSVKRNEQFF. CDR3 DNA sequence: TGTGCCAGCAGCCTCTTTTCTAGCGGGAGTGTAAAGAGGAATGAGCAGTTCTTC.